The next 23 T cell receptor beta chains were all read from a single sample in a study of a mutant IDH1 vaccine in newly diagnosed glioma. Time point here: week 47, end of study. Vaccination comprised doses that each held 300 ug of mutant IDH1 20-mer peptide, plus topical imiquimod. Their cognate antigens are unknown. Sequenced by immunoSEQ multiplex PCR; TCRdb stores in-frame clones only, minus some. The data hold 50,000 to 65,000 clones, with roughly 80% observed a single time. The material was PBMCs, obtained from a glioma patient whose treatment included an IDH1 peptide vaccine. Receptor source: a woman between 50 and 59 years old with glioma.

The rearrangement uses TRBV28 and TRBJ2-7, with D unclear. Trimming took off 7 bases at V and 2 bases at J, with 9 bases between the two ends. The CDR3 spans 12 residues. CDR1 is MDHEN and CDR2 is SYDVKM in the germline V gene. The CDR3 spells CASTKAPYEQYF. The CDR3 region has the DNA TGTGCCAGCACTAAAGCACCCTACGAGCAGTACTTC.

The V and J genes are TRBV6-5 and TRBJ2-2; no clear D gene. Germline values: CDR1 MNHEY, CDR2 SVGAGI. The CDR3 totals 14 residues. Trimming cost V 3 bases and J 5 bases, with 10 bases left between them. CDR3 in amino acids: CASSYTVSTGELFF. In nucleotides, the CDR3 is TGTGCCAGCAGTTATACAGTTTCTACCGGGGAGCTGTTTTTT.

V gene TRBV5-4 combines with J gene TRBJ1-6; D call uncertain. The CDR3 sequence is 14 residues long. Germline V gives CDR1 SGHNT, CDR2 YYREEE (reference sequence). V was clipped by 0 bases and J by 3 bases, with 4 bases between them. CDR3 coding DNA: TGTGCCAGCAGCTTGGAGAGCTATAATTCACCCCTCCACTTT. This codes for CASSLESYNSPLHF.

The rearrangement links TRBV2 to TRBJ2-1; D unclear. Deletions cut 6 bases from V and 0 bases from J, with 9 bases between. From germline, CDR1 is SNHLY and CDR2 FYNNEI. The CDR3 loop spans 14 amino acids. The CDR3 nucleotides are TGTGCCAGCAGCCGGGCCAGCTCCTACAATGAGCAGTTCTTC. It codes for CASSRASSYNEQFF.

This sequence joins TRBV15 and TRBJ2-6; the D is unclear. Germline CDR1 LNHNV, CDR2 YYDKDF (reference sequence). The CDR3 sequence is 13 residues long. The V gene lost 5 bases and the J gene lost 4 bases, with 6 bases spanning the gap. The CDR3 coding sequence is TGTGCCACCAGCGCGGCAGGGGCCAACGTCCTGACTTTC. This gives the protein CATSAAGANVLTF.

The rearrangement joins TRBV29-1 to TRBJ2-3; the D gene is possibly TRBD1 (7 bases). The V and J ends lost 5 bases and 3 bases respectively, with 15 bases between them. Germline CDR1 is SQVTM and CDR2 is ANQGSEA. CDR3 length equals 14 residues. CDR3 DNA: TGCAGCGTTAGTGGACAGGAGGGGACAGATACGCAGTATTTT. This translates into CSVSGQEGTDTQYF.

The V and J genes are TRBV5-4 and TRBJ1-5; 8 nucleotides match TRBD1. This CDR3 contains 17 residues. Germline lookup yields CDR1 SGHNT and CDR2 YYREEE (reference sequence). The V gene end was trimmed by 4 bases and the J gene end by 2 bases; junction bases not matched to a gene: 11. The CDR3 sequence: CASSPDRDMRGNQPQHF. The CDR3 coding sequence is TGTGCCAGCAGCCCGGACAGGGATATGCGCGGCAATCAGCCCCAGCATTTT.

The chain combines TRBV15 with TRBJ1-5, with D possibly being TRBD1 (6 bases). Deletions cut 3 bases from V and 4 bases from J, with 16 bases between. CDR3 length equals 16 residues. Germline V gene lookup returns CDR1 LNHNV and CDR2 YYDKDF (reference sequence). The CDR3 reads CATSSWGGAGNQPQHF. CDR3 DNA: TGTGCCACCAGCAGTTGGGGGGGGGCAGGGAATCAGCCCCAGCATTTT.

This clone was counted a single time. The chain joins TRBV4-2 to TRBJ2-1, with D perhaps matching TRBD2 (5 bases). This CDR3 has 12 residues. The germline V gene has CDR1 LGHNA and CDR2 YNFKEQ. Deletions cut 2 bases from V and 11 bases from J, with 10 bases between. The DNA for the CDR3 is TGTGCCAGCAGCCAACAAGGGAGTCAGCAGTTCTTC. It yields the protein CASSQQGSQQFF.

In nucleotides, the CDR3 is TGTGCCAGTAGCCTATACAATGAGCAGTTCTTC. This codes for CASSLYNEQFF. The rearrangement links TRBV19 to TRBJ2-1; D remains unclear. V was trimmed by 6 bases and J by 4 bases, leaving 4 bases between them. CDR1 and CDR2 from the germline V gene are LNHDA and SQIVND (reference sequence). The CDR3 length is 11 residues.

The chain employs TRBV5-4 and TRBJ1-1; unclear D gene. V was shortened by 5 bases and J by 5 bases, with 10 bases between the two germline ends. The length of the CDR3 is 12 residues. CDR1 SGHNT and CDR2 YYREEE come from the germline V gene (reference sequence). The CDR3 nucleotides are TGTGCCAGCAGTTTCGTCGGGACTGAAGCTTTCTTT. Its translation is CASSFVGTEAFF. The variable domain in full, with the rest retrieved from reference TRBV5-4 and TRBJ1-1, is ETGVTQSPTHLIKTRGQQVTLRCSSQSGHNTVSWYQQALGQGPQFIFQYYREEENGRGNFPPRFSGLQFPNYSSELNVNALELDDSALYLCASSFVGTEAFFGQGTRLTVV.

The chain employs TRBV9 and TRBJ1-1; 9 bases agree with TRBD1. V dropped 3 bases and J dropped 7; count of bases not matched to a gene: 10. Germline CDR1 SGDLS, CDR2 YYNGEE. The CDR3 consists of 15 residues. The chain's CDR3 is CASSALQGASGEAFF. For the CDR3, the DNA is TGTGCCAGCAGCGCACTACAGGGGGCAAGTGGTGAAGCTTTCTTT.

This clone has just a few counts. CDR3 amino acids: CASSQGRSDTEAFF. The CDR3 DNA is TGCGCCAGCAGCCAAGGCCGGTCCGACACTGAAGCTTTCTTT. The chain is built from TRBV4-3 and TRBJ1-1; D remains unclear. The CDR3 is 14 amino acids. Per the germline V gene, CDR1 is LGHNA and CDR2 is YSLEER. The V and J ends lost 1 base and 3 bases respectively, with 9 bases between them.

The J gene is TRBJ2-5, the V gene TRBV5-4; the match to TRBD2 covers 7 bases. The CDR3 spans 14 residues. Per the germline V gene, CDR1 is SGHNT and CDR2 is YYREEE (reference sequence). Unmatched junction bases numbered 2, after V lost 0 bases and J lost 3 bases. The CDR3 loop reads CASSLGTREETQYF. CDR3 in DNA: TGTGCCAGCAGCTTGGGGACTAGGGAAGAGACCCAGTACTTC.

The V and J genes are TRBV10-3 and TRBJ2-2; the D call may be TRBD1 or TRBD2 (7 bases each). Germline V gene lookup returns CDR1 ENHRY and CDR2 SYGVKD. Trimming stripped 8 bases from V and 5 bases from J, with 21 bases between. This CDR3 spans 16 amino acids. In DNA, the CDR3 is TGTGCCATCGGGGGGAACAGGGGCGGGGGTACCGGGGAGCTGTTTTTT. This gives the protein CAIGGNRGGGTGELFF.

This clone was picked up one time. The chain uses TRBV6-5 and TRBJ1-5; weak D call: TRBD1 (5 bases). Germline CDR1 is MNHEY and CDR2 is SVGAGI. The CDR3 has 15 amino acids. V lost 5 bases and J 4 bases, leaving 15 bases between the germline ends. As DNA, the CDR3 is TGTGCCAGCAGTGGGATGGGCAGGGCGAATCAGCCCCAGCATTTT. Translated: CASSGMGRANQPQHF.

This chain joins TRBV2 and TRBJ1-2; perhaps TRBD1 as D (6 bases). The CDR3 sequence is 16 residues long. Germline CDR1 SNHLY, CDR2 FYNNEI. Trimming cost V 2 bases and J 4 bases, with 17 bases left between them. CDR3 sequence (DNA): TGTGCCAGCAGTGAACGAATCGGGGGCTTCGGCTATGGCTACACCTTC. Translating gives CASSERIGGFGYGYTF.

The chain combines TRBV29-1 with TRBJ2-5; D possibly uses TRBD1 or TRBD2 (6 bases each). CDR1 SQVTM and CDR2 ANQGSEA come from the germline V gene. The V gene lost 8 bases and the J gene lost 5 bases, with 21 bases spanning the gap. This CDR3 is 14 amino acids long. The CDR3 loop is CSTLGGRAGETQYF. The CDR3 DNA reads TGCAGCACCCTGGGGGGCAGGGCAGGTGAGACCCAGTACTTC.

The CDR3 DNA reads as TGTGCCAGCAGTGTAGGGGAAAGTGGGGAGCTGTTTTTT. It specifies CASSVGESGELFF. V usage is TRBV6-1 and J usage is TRBJ2-2; weak D call: TRBD1 (5 bases). V lost 4 bases and J 8 bases, leaving 11 bases between the germline ends. Per the germline V gene, CDR1 is MNHNS and CDR2 is SASEGT. The CDR3 totals 13 residues.

The chain couples TRBV27 to TRBJ2-1; 10 bases are a match to TRBD1. V was clipped by 6 bases and J by 9 bases; unmatched bases: 11. CDR1 is MNHEY, CDR2 SMNVEV, per germline (reference sequence). This CDR3 is built from 15 residues. In DNA form, the CDR3 reads TGTGCCAGCAGCAAGATACCGGGACAGGGGAGTGAGCAGTTCTTC. Protein sequence: CASSKIPGQGSEQFF.

V is TRBV18 and J is TRBJ2-5, with D possibly being TRBD1 (5 bases). The CDR3 runs to 12 residues. Germline values: CDR1 KGHSH, CDR2 LQKENI. The V and J ends lost 5 bases and 5 bases respectively, with 9 bases between them. The CDR3 coding sequence is TGTGCCAGCTCAGGAAACAGGGAGACCCAGTACTTC. It codes for CASSGNRETQYF.

This clone appeared a few times. The chain links TRBV4-1 to TRBJ1-1; D gene uncertain. This CDR3 is built from 14 residues. The V end lost 0 bases, the J end lost 12 bases, and 17 bases lay between the germline ends. The germline V gene has CDR1 MGHRA and CDR2 YSYEKL. The CDR3 DNA is TGCGCCAGCAGCCAAGAGCGTGGTTCGACGAGTACTTTCTTT. This encodes CASSQERGSTSTFF.

V usage is TRBV30 and J usage is TRBJ1-6, with 7 positions matching TRBD1. Germline V gene data show CDR1 as GTSNPN and CDR2 as SVGIG (reference sequence). The CDR3 contains 14 residues. With 3 bases clipped from V and 7 bases from J, the junction kept 6 bases outside the gene matches. CDR3 region: CAWSYRGRNSPLHF. The CDR3 coding sequence is TGTGCCTGGAGCTACAGGGGCCGGAATTCACCCCTCCACTTT.